The following is a T cell receptor (beta chain) sequence with its context. Germline CDR1 reads SGHDN; CDR2 reads FVKESK. The CDR3 contains 17 residues. The V and J ends lost 3 bases and 2 bases, in that order; junction bases with no gene match: 9. These data originate in a study of blood T cell repertoires in COVID-19. At the level of the study: Samples representing acute and convalescent COVID-19 were sourced from the United States, Italy and Spain. Sources were T cells, B-cell-depleted T cells, or PBMCs; the material itself was cDNA or gDNA.

Original processing notes: Nucleated cell counts were estimated from reference gene primer amplification. Here immunoSEQ multiplex PCR was the method, and the copy in TCRdb shows in-frame clones only, minus some. V, J and clone size are those of that table, while D and trimming were read from the DNA. Of about 200,000 clones listed, about 88% were seen once; the top ten hold 15% to 20%. The Seattle site enrolled patients during active infection and followed them longitudinally. This rearrangement joins TRBV14 to TRBJ2-3; 9 bases match TRBD1. The receptor comes from a man in his fifties with COVID-19, enrolled during active disease. Input material: peripheral blood. This CDR3 is CASSQVSGTGSTDTQYF. The CDR3 nucleotides read TGTGCCAGCAGCCAGGTGTCCGGGACAGGGTCCACAGATACGCAGTATTTT.